Each of the 5 T cell receptor beta chains below was sequenced from the same sample in a study of cytomegalovirus exposure and HLA in healthy donors. The PCR made use of 60 Vbeta and 13 Jbeta primers. The data were produced by immunoSEQ multiplex PCR, yet TCRdb's version contains in-frame clones alone and is incomplete. This table holds roughly 150,000 clones, over 75% found once. The sample taken for sequencing was PBMCs. These receptor sequences come from a man aged 50 to 60 in good health and CMV-seropositive.

The chain uses TRBV7-2 and TRBJ2-5, with 9 bases aligning to TRBD1. This CDR3 has 15 residues. The ends lost 0 bases at V and 5 bases at J; junction bases unmatched: 4. Germline V gene sequence: CDR1 SGHTA, CDR2 FQGNSA. The CDR3 loop reads CASSLATGGSETQYF. The CDR3 DNA reads as TGTGCCAGCAGCTTAGCGACAGGGGGTTCTGAGACCCAGTACTTC.

This clone was counted between two and nine times. This chain uses TRBV5-4 with TRBJ2-1, with 8 nucleotides matching TRBD2. V lost 0 bases to trimming and J lost 10 bases; unmatched junction nucleotides: 9. Germline-derived CDR1 and CDR2 are SGHNT and YYREEE (reference sequence). The CDR3 length is 15 residues. This CDR3 is CASSLDAGGRLEQFF. The CDR3 region has the DNA TGTGCCAGCAGCTTGGACGCGGGGGGACGATTGGAGCAGTTCTTC.

The chain combines TRBV9 with TRBJ2-5, with D hard to call. The CDR3 spans 13 residues. Germline assignment: CDR1 SGDLS and CDR2 YYNGEE. The V and J ends lost 7 bases and 3 bases respectively, with 13 bases between them. The CDR3 DNA sequence: TGTGCCAGCGCACGCAGTGCGGAAGAGACCCAGTACTTC. Its protein is CASARSAEETQYF.

The chain has TRBV9 and TRBJ1-2, with 8 nucleotides matching TRBD1. V shed 5 bases and J 2 bases; nucleotides not matched to a gene: 5. Germline CDR1 is SGDLS and CDR2 is YYNGEE. The CDR3 runs to 14 residues. The CDR3 spells CASSARTGNYGYTF. As DNA, the CDR3 is TGTGCCAGCAGTGCGCGGACAGGGAACTATGGCTACACCTTC.

The chain combines TRBV28 with TRBJ2-4; 8 bases fit TRBD1. The CDR3 is 16 residues long. The germline V gene encodes CDR1 MDHEN and CDR2 SYDVKM. J gave up 1 base and V 6 bases, and 8 bases lay outside the gene matches. CDR3 coding DNA: TGTGCCAGCAGCCCGACAGGGGTATCGGCCAAAAACATTCAGTACTTC. This translates into CASSPTGVSAKNIQYF. Full variable domain (missing parts from reference TRBV28 and TRBJ2-4): DVKVTQSSRYLVKRTGEKVFLECVQDMDHENMFWYRQDPGLGLRLIYFSYDVKMKEKGDIPEGYSVSREKKERFSLILESASTNQTSMYLCASSPTGVSAKNIQYFGAGTRLSVL.